This TCR beta chain stems from a study of OX40 agonist ivuxolimab in advanced cancers. Looking at the study overall: Patients with hepatocellular carcinoma, melanoma, renal cell or head and neck cancer made up the dose-escalation patients. Subjects had a mean age of about 57 years, with a range of about 23 to 79; approximately 83% were male.

This clone was detected only once. Cycle 7 day 1, cycle 4 day 1, and baseline were the timepoints at which blood was sampled. The CDR3 covers 14 residues. Germline loops: CDR1 SGHRS, CDR2 YFSETQ. With 0 bases clipped from V and 7 bases from J, the junction kept 6 bases outside the gene matches. Using immunoSEQ multiplex PCR, the repertoire was profiled, and TCRdb retains in-frame clones only, with some absent. The sample has 54,000 or so clones, 84% seen once. The receptor was isolated from an adult with an advanced solid tumor such as melanoma, head and neck, liver or kidney cancer. The sample was CD4+ or CD8+ T cells sorted from blood, taken in a trial of the OX40 agonist ivuxolimab. V and J are TRBV5-1 and TRBJ1-1, with 7 bases that match TRBD1. CDR3: CASSLGRGSGEAFF. CDR3 sequence (DNA): TGCGCCAGCAGCTTGGGCAGGGGGAGCGGTGAAGCTTTCTTT.